The clone carrying this T cell receptor beta chain showed up just a few times. This sample was included in a study of blood T cell repertoires in COVID-19. Methods used by the authors: The assay estimated nucleated cells by amplifying reference gene primers. Sequencing used immunoSEQ multiplex PCR; TCRdb keeps in-frame clones, though not all of them. V and J calls and clone size follow that table, whereas D and trimming were derived from the DNA. The top ten clones hold about 40% of a sample with tens of thousands of clones, around three quarters of them seen once. The germline gives CDR1 SQVTM, CDR2 ANQGSEA. The CDR3 contains 11 residues.

The rearrangement joins TRBV29-1 to TRBJ2-1, with a possible D match to TRBD2 (6 bases). This TCR came from a woman older than 75 with acute or convalescent COVID-19. Material: peripheral blood. In nucleotides, the CDR3 is TGCAGGGGAGGAACTTACAATGAGCAGTTCTTC. Its protein product is CRGGTYNEQFF.